This paragraph reports one TCR beta chain. Its antigen is as yet unknown. 5'-RACE, quantitative and with molecular barcodes, yielded the TCR beta libraries. TCRdb itself ran the 5' RACE reads through MiXCR, one entry per CDR3 protein. The sample has 300,000 to 400,000 distinct CDR3 sequences, roughly 20% seen once. The sample originates from a study of CD8 T cells in ankylosing spondylitis. CDR3 length: 14 residues. Study results and limitations: In peripheral blood, disease-linked CD8+ clones occurred at relatively low frequencies.

The source material was blood, either unsorted or a sorted T cell fraction (not recorded which). The source of this sequence is a male donor with ankylosing spondylitis or in good health (not recorded which). This chain links TRBV1 with TRBJ2-3; TRBD1, the D gene given by the table, was not confirmed from the DNA. TRBV1 is given as a pseudogene. The CDR3 sequence is CTSSQAGGTDTQYF. CDR3 DNA: TGCACCAGCAGCCAAGCGGGGGGCACAGATACGCAGTATTTT.